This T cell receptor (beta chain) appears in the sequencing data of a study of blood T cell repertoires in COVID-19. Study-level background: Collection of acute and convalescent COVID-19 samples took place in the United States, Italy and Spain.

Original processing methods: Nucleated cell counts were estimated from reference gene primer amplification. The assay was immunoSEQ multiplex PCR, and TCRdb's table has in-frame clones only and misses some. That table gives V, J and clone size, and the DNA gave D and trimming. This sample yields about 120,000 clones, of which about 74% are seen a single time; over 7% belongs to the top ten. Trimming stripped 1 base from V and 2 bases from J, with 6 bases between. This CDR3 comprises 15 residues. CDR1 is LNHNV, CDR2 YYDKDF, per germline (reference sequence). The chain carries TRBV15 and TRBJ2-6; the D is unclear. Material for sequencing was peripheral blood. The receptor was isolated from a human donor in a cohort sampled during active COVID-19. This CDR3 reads CATSRAQAGANVLTF. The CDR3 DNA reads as TGTGCCACCAGCAGAGCCCAGGCTGGGGCCAACGTCCTGACTTTC.